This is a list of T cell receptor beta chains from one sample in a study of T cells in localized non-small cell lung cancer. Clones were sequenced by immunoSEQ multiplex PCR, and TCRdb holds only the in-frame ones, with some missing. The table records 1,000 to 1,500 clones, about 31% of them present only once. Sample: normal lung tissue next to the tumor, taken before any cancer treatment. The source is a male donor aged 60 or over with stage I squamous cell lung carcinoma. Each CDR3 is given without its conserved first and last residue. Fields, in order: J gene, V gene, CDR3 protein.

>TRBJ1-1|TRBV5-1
ASSIDRANTEAF
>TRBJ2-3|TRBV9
ASSFTGTSGGGDTQY
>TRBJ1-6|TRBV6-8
ASSRQSKGYNSPLH
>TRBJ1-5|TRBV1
ASSQDSNSNQPQH
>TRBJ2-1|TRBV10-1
ASSGTANEQF
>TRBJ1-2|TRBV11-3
ASSRDRGQVVYGYT
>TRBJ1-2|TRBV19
ASSTGTPDGYT
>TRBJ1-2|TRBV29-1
SVSRAGQANYGYT
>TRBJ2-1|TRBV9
ASSVGDNEQF
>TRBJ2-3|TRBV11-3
ASSSGLAGGSTDTQY
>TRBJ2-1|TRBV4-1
ASSQEATSYNEQF
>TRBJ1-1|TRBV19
ASSLRNTEAF
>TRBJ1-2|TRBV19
ASRWGQEGSGYT
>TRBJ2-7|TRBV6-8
ASSPRATSEQY
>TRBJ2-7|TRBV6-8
ASSWTLAGETYEQY
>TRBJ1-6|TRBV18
ASSPQGSGNNSPFH
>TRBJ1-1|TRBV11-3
ASSPGQGATGTEAF
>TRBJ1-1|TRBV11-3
ASSLSLPTSLAEAF
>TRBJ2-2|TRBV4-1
ASSQEPPSNTGELF
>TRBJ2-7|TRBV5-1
ASSLGGQTNYEQY
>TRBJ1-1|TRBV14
ASSQDKGGYSNTEAF
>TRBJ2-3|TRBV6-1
ASSEGWRQGASDTQY
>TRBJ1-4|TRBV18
ASSPGTGNEKLF
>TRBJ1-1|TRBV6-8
ASNLLQGFDTEAF
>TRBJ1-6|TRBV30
ASEGSYNSPLH
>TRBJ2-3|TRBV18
ASSPDGGITQY
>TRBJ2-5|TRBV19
ASSIGRGQGETQY
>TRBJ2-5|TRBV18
ASSPGQPPETQY
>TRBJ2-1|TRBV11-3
ASSLSSGGFNEQF
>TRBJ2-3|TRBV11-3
ASSLMTSTDTQY
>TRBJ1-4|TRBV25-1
ASSGSGGVEKLF
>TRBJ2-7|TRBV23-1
ASSWDKTYEQY
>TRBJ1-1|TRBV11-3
ASSLVERVTEAF
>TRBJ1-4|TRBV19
ASSGTGTGDEKLF
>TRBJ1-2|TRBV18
ASSPPGGSST
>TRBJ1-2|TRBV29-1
SVGQGNYGYT
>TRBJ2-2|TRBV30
AWSVGVVLAGGANTGELF
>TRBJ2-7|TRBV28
ASSSGGAGVPYEQY
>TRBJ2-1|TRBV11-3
ASSPTRGRGVPEQF
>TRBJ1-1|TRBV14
ASSQDGWVTEAF